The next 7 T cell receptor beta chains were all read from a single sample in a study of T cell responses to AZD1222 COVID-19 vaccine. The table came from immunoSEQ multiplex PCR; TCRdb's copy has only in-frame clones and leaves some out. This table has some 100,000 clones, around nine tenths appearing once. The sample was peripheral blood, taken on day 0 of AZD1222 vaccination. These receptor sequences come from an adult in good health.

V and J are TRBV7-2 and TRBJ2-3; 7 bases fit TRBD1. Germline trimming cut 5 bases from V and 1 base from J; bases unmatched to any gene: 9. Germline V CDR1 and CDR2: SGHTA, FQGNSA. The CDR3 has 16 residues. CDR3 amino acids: CASSIPTGSGTDTQYF. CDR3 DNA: TGTGCCAGCAGCATTCCGACAGGGTCGGGCACAGATACGCAGTATTTT.

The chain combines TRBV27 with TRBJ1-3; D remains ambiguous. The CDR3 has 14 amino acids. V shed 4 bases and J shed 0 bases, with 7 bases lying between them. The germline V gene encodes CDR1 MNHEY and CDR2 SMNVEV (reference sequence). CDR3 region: CASSSLSSGNTIYF. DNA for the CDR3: TGTGCCAGCAGTTCGCTGAGCTCTGGAAACACCATATATTTT.

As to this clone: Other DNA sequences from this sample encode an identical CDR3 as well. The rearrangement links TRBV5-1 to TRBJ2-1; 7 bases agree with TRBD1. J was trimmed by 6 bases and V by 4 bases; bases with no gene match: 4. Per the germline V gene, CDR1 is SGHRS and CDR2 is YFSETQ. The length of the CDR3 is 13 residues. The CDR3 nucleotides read TGCGCCAGCAGCCTCGGGACAGTCAATGAGCAGTTCTTC. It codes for CASSLGTVNEQFF.

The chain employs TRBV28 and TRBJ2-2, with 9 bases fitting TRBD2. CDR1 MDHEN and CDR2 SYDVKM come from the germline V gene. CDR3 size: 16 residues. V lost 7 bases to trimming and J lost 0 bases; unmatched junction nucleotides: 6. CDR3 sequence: CASKKAGGANTGELFF. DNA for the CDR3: TGTGCCAGCAAGAAAGCGGGAGGCGCGAACACCGGGGAGCTGTTTTTT.

The CDR3 sequence: CASSQDSGGSIYGYTF. The CDR3 DNA reads as TGCGCCAGCAGCCAAGATAGTGGGGGGTCCATCTATGGCTACACCTTC. The genes are TRBV4-3 and TRBJ1-2, with D maybe TRBD1 (5 bases). CDR1 is LGHNA, CDR2 YSLEER, per germline. Trimming left V 0 bases short and J 4 bases short, with 15 bases between. The CDR3 runs to 16 residues.

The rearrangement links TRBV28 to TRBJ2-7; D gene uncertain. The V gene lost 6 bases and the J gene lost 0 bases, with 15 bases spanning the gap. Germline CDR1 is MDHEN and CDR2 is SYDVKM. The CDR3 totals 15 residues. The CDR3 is CASSPDQALSYEQYF. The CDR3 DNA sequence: TGTGCCAGCAGCCCAGATCAGGCCCTCTCCTACGAGCAGTACTTC.

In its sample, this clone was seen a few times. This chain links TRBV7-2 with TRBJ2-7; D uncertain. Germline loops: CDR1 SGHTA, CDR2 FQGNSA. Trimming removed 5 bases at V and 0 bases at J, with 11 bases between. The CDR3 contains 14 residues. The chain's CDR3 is CASSRDTFSYEQYF. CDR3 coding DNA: TGTGCCAGCAGCCGTGACACCTTCTCCTACGAGCAGTACTTC.